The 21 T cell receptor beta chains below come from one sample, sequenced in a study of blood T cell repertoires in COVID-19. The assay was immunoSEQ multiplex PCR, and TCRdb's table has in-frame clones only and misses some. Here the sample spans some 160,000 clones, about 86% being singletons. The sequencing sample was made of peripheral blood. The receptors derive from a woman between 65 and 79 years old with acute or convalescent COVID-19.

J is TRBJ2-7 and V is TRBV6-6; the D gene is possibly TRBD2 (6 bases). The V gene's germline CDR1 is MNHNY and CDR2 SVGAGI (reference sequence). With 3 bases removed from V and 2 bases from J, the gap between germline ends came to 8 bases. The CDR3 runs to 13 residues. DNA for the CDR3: TGTGCCAGCAGTTATGGGGGGACCTACGAGCAGTACTTC. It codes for CASSYGGTYEQYF.

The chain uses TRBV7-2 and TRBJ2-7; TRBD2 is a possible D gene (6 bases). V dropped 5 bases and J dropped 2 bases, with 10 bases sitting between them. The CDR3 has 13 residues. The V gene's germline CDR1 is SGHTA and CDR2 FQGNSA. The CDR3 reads CASSTSGPYEQYF. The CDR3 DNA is TGTGCCAGCAGCACCAGCGGGCCCTACGAGCAGTACTTC.

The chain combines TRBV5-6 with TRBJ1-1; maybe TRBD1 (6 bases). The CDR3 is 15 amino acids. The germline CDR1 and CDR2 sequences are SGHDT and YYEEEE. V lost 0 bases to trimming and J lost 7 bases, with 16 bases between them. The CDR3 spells CASSLAQGRTDEAFF. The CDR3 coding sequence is TGTGCCAGCAGCTTGGCCCAGGGCAGGACAGATGAAGCTTTCTTT.

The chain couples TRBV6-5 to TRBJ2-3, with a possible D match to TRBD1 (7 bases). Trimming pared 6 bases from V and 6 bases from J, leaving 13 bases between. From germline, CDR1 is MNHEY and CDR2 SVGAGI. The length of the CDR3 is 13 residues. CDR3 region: CASREPGGDTQYF. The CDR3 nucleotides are TGTGCCAGCAGAGAGCCAGGGGGGGATACGCAGTATTTT.

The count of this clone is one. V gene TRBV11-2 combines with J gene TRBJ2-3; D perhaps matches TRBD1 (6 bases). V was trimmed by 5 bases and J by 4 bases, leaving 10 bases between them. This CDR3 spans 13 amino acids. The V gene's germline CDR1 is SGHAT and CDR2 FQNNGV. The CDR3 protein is CASSPGQSDTQYF. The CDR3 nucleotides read TGTGCCAGCAGCCCCGGACAGTCAGATACGCAGTATTTT.

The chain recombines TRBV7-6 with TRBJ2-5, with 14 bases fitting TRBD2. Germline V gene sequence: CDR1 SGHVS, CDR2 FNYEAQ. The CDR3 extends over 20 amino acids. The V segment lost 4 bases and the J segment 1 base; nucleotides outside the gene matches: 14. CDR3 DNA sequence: TGTGCCAGCAGCTCAAGGACTAGCGGGGGGCCGCGCACTCCCCAAGAGACCCAGTACTTC. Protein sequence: CASSSRTSGGPRTPQETQYF.

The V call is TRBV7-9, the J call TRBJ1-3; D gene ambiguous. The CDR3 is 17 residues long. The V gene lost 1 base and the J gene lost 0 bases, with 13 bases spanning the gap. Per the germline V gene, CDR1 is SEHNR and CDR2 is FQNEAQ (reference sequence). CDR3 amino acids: CASSLVPSLHSGNTIYF. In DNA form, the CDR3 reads TGTGCCAGCAGCTTAGTACCTAGTTTACACTCTGGAAACACCATATATTTT.

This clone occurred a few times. This chain's CDR3 is CASSQTGAGNEKLFF. For the CDR3, the DNA is TGTGCCAGCAGCCAGACAGGGGCGGGGAATGAAAAACTGTTTTTT. The V call is TRBV3-1 (or the pseudogene TRBV3-2), the J call TRBJ1-4; 8 bases fit TRBD1. The CDR3 covers 15 residues. The ends lost 3 bases at V and 5 bases at J; junction bases unmatched: 5. The germline V gene has CDR1 LGHDT and CDR2 YNNKEL (reference sequence).

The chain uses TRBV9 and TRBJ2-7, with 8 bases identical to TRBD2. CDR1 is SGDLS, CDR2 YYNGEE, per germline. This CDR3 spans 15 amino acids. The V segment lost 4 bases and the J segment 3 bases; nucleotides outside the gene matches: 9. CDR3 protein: CASSTGAGEFYEQYF. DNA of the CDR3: TGTGCCAGCAGCACGGGAGCGGGAGAGTTCTACGAGCAGTACTTC.

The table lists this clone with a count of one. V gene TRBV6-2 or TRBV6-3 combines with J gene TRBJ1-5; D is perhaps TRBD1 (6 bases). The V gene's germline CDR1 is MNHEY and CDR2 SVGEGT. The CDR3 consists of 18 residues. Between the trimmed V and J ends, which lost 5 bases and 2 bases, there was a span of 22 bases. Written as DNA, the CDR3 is TGTGCCAGCAGTATGGAAGTGTATGGGAGGGGGGGCAATCAGCCCCAGCATTTT. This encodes CASSMEVYGRGGNQPQHF.

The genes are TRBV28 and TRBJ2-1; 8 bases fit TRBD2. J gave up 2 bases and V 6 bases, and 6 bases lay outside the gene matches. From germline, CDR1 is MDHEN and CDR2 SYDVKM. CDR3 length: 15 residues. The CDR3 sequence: CASRSAGATYNEQFF. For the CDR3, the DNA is TGTGCCAGCAGATCAGCGGGAGCAACCTACAATGAGCAGTTCTTC.

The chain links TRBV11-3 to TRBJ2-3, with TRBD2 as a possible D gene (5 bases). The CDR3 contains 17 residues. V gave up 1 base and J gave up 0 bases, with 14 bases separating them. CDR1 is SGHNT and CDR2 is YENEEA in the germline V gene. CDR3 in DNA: TGTGCCAGCAGCTTAGGTTCAGCGGCCCTTAGCACAGATACGCAGTATTTT. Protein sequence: CASSLGSAALSTDTQYF. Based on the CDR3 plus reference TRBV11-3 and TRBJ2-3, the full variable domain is EAGVVQSPRYKIIEKKQPVAFWCNPISGHNTLYWYLQNLGQGPELLIRYENEEAVDDSQLPKDRFSAERLKGVDSTLKIQPAELGDSAVYLCASSLGSAALSTDTQYFGPGTRLTVL.

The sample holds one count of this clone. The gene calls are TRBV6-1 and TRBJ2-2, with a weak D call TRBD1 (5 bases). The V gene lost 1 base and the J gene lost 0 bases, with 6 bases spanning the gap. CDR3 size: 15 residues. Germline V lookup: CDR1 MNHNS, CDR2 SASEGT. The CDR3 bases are TGTGCCAGCAGTGAAGGCAGGGCGAACACCGGGGAGCTGTTTTTT. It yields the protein CASSEGRANTGELFF.

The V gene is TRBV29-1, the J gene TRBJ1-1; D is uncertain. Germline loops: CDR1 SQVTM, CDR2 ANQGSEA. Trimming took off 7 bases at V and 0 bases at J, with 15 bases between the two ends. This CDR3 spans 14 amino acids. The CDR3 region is CSGGRELLNTEAFF. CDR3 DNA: TGCAGCGGAGGACGGGAACTCCTGAACACTGAAGCTTTCTTT. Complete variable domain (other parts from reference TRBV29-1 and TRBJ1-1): SAVISQKPSRDICQRGTSLTIQCQVDSQVTMMFWYRQQPGQSLTLIATANQGSEATYESGFVIDKFPISRPNLTFSTLTVSNMSPEDSSIYLCSGGRELLNTEAFFGQGTRLTVV.

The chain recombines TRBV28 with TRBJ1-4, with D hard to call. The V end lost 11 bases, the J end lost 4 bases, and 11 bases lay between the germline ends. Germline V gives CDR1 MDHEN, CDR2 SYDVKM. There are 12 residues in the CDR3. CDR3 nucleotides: TGTGCCTCGCAGGACTTTAATGAAAAACTGTTTTTT. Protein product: CASQDFNEKLFF.

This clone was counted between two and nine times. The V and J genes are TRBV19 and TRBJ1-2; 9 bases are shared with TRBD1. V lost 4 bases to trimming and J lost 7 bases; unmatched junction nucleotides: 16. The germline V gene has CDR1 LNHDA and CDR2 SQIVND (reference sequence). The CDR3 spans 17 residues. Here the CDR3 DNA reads TGTGCCAGTAGTACCCATTCCGCCCAGGGACAGGGCGGTGGCTACACCTTC. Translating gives CASSTHSAQGQGGGYTF.

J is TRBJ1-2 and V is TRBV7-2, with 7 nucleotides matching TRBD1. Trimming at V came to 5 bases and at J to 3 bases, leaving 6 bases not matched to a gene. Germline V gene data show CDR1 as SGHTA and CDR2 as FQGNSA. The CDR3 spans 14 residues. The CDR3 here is CASSLRTGDYGYTF. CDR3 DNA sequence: TGTGCCAGCAGCCTTCGGACAGGCGACTATGGCTACACCTTC. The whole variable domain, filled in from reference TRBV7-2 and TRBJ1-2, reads GAGVSQSPSNKVTEKGKDVELRCDPISGHTALYWYRQSLGQGLEFLIYFQGNSAPDKSGLPSDRFSAERTGGSVSTLTIQRTQQEDSAVYLCASSLRTGDYGYTFGSGTRLTVV.

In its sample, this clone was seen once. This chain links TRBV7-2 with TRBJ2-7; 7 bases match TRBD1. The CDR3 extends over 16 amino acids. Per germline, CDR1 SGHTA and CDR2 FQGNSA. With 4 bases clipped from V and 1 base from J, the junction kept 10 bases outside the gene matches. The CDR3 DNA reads TGTGCCAGCAGCTCGACAGGACAGGAGCCGTCCTACGAGCAGTACTTC. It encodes CASSSTGQEPSYEQYF.

CDR3 amino acids: CASSPDTYGYTF. CDR3 sequence (DNA): TGCGCCAGCAGCCCGGACACCTATGGCTACACCTTC. The chain carries TRBV5-1 and TRBJ1-2; weak D call: TRBD1 (5 bases). Per the germline V gene, CDR1 is SGHRS and CDR2 is YFSETQ. The CDR3 has 12 residues. Trimming removed 4 bases from V and 4 bases from J, with 8 bases in between.

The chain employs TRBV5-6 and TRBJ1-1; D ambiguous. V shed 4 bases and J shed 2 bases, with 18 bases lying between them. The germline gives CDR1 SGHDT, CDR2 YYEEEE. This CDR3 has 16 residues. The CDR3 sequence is CASSRPGRGINTEAFF. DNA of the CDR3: TGTGCCAGCAGCCGGCCGGGGAGAGGGATAAACACTGAAGCTTTCTTT.

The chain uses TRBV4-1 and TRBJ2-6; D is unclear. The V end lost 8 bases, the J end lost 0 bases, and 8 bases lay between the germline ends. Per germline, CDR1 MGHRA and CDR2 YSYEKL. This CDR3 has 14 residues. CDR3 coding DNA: TGCGCCAGCTCAGATTACTCTGGGGCCAACGTCCTGACTTTC. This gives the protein CASSDYSGANVLTF.